The clone carrying this T cell receptor beta chain was counted only a few times. The authors took one heparinised blood draw, averaging approximately 110 mL, from each donor. Sorting based on CD45RO/CCR7/CD25/CD127/CD95/CD27 separated CD4+ naive, central memory, regulatory and stem cell-like memory cells. The authors obtained over 95% purity in all sorted populations. Every bit of the isolated RNA underwent reverse transcription, so sequencing read expressed TCRB transcripts. Repertoires were generated with immunoSEQ multiplex PCR, while TCRdb's copy carries only in-frame clones and drops some. The repertoire includes 250,000 to 350,000 clones, 11% to 15% of them detected once, and about 6.6% sits in the top ten. Germline lookup yields CDR1 SNHLY and CDR2 FYNNEI. The germline V and J ends were trimmed by 7 bases and 1 base, with 19 bases remaining between them. CDR3 length equals 16 residues. The sample belongs to a study of beta chain features in type 1 diabetes.

The specimen was central memory CD4+ T cells from blood. This clonotype was sampled from a man aged 25 to 40 in good health. V and J are TRBV2 and TRBJ2-5; D not resolved. CDR3 sequence (DNA): TGTGCCAGCATTTTTTCCCCTTCTAGTCCCCAAGAGACCCAGTACTTC. Translating gives CASIFSPSSPQETQYF. The whole variable domain, remainder taken from reference TRBV2 and TRBJ2-5, is EPEVTQTPSHQVTQMGQEVILRCVPISNHLYFYWYRQILGQKVEFLVSFYNNEISEKSEIFDDQFSVERPDGSNFTLKIRSTKLEDSAMYFCASIFSPSSPQETQYFGPGTRLLVL.